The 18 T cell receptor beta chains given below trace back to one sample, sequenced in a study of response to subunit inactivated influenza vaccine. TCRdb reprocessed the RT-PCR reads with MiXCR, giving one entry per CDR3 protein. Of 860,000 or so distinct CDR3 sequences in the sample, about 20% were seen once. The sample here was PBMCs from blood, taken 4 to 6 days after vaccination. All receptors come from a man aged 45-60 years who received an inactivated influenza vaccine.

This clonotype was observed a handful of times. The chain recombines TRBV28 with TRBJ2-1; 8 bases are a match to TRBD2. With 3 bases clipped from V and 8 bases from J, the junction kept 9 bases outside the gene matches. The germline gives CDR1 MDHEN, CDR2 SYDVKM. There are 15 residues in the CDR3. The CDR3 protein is CASSFLGGAWDEQFF. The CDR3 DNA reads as TGTGCCAGCAGTTTTCTCGGGGGGGCCTGGGATGAGCAGTTCTTC.

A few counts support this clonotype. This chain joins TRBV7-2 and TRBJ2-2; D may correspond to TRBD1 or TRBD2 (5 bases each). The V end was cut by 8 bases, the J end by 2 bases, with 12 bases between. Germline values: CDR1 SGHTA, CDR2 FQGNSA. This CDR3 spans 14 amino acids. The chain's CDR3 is CASGDGLNTGELFF. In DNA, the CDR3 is TGTGCCAGCGGGGACGGGTTAAACACCGGGGAGCTGTTTTTT.

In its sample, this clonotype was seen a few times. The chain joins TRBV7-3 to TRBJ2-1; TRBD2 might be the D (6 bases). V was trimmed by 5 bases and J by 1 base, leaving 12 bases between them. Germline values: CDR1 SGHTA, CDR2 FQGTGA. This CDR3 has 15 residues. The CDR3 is CASSPAGNSYNEQFF. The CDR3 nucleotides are TGTGCCAGCAGCCCCGCGGGAAATTCCTACAATGAGCAGTTCTTC.

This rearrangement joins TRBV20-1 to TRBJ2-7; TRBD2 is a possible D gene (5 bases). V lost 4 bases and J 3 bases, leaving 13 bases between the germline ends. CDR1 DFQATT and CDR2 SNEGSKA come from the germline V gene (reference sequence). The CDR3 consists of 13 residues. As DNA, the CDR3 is TGCAGTGCTACTCCGGGAACCTTCTACGAGCAGTACTTC. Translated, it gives CSATPGTFYEQYF.

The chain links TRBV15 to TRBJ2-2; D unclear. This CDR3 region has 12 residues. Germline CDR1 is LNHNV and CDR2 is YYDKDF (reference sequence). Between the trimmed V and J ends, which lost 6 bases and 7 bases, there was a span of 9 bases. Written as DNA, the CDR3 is TGTGCCACCAGAGAGCAAGGCGGGGAGCTGTTTTTT. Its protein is CATREQGGELFF.

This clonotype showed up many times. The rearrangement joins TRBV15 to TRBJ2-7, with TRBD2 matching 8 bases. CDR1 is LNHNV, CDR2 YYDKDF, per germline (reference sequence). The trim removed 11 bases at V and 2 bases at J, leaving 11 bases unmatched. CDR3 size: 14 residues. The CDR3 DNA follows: TGTGCCTCTTCTAGCGGGTGGGAACCCTACGAGCAGTACTTC. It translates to CASSSGWEPYEQYF.

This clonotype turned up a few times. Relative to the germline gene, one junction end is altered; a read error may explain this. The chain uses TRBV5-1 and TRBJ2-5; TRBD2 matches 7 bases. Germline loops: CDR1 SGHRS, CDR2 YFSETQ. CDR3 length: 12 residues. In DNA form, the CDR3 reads TGCGCCAGCAGCTTGGACGGAGCGGGGTCTATCTTC. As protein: CASSLDGAGSIF.

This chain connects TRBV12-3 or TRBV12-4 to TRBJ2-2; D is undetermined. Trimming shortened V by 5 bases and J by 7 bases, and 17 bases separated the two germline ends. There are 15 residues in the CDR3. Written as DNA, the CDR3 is TGTGCCAGCAGTCCTTATACTTGGGCCGTCGGGGAGCTGTTTTTT. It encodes CASSPYTWAVGELFF.

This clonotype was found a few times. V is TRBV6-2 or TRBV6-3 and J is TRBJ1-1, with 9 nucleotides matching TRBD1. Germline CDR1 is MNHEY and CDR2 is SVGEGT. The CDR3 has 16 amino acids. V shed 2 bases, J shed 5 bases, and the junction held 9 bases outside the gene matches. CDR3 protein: CASSYKQGARWTEAFF. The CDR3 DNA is TGTGCCAGCAGTTACAAACAGGGGGCTAGGTGGACTGAAGCTTTCTTT.

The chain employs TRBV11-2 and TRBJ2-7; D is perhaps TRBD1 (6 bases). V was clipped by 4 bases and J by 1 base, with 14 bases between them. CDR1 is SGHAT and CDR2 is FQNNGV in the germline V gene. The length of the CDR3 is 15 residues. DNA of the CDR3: TGTGCCAGCAGCTCCGAGGCCAGGGGATCCTACGAGCAGTACTTC. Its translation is CASSSEARGSYEQYF.

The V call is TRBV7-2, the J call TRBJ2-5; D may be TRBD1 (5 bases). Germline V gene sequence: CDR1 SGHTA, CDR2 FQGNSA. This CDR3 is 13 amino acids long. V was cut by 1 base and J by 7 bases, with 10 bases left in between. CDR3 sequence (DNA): TGTGCCAGCAGCTTAGACAGGATAGGGACCCAGTACTTC. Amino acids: CASSLDRIGTQYF.

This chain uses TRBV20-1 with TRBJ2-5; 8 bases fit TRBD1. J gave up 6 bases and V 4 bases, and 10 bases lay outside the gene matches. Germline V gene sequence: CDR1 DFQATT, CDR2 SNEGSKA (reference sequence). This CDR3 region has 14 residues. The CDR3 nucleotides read TGCAGTGCTAAAAACCGACAGGGGAGGCAGACCCAGTACTTC. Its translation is CSAKNRQGRQTQYF.

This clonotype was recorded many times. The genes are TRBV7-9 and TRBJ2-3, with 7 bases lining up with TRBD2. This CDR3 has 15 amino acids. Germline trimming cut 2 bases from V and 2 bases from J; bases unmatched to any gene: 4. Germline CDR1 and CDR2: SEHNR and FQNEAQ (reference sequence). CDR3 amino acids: CASSLSRGVTDTQYF. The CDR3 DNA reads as TGTGCCAGCAGCTTATCTCGGGGGGTCACAGATACGCAGTATTTT.

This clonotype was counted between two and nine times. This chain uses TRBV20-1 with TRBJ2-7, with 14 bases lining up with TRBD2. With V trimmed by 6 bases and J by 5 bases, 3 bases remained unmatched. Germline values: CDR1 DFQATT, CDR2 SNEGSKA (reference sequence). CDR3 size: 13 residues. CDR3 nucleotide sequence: TGCAGTGCCGGACTAGCGGGAGGTAACGAGCAGTACTTC. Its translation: CSAGLAGGNEQYF.

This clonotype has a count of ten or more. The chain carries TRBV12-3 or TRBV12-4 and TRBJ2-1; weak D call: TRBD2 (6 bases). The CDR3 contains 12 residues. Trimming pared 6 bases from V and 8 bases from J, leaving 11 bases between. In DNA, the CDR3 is TGTGCCAGCAGGGGGGGATTCCATGAGCAGTTCTTC. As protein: CASRGGFHEQFF.

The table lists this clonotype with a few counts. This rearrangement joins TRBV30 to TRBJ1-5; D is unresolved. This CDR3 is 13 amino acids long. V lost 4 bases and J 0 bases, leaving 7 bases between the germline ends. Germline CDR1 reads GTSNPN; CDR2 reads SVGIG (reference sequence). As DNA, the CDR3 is TGTGCCTGGAACCGGTATAGCAATCAGCCCCAGCATTTT. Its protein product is CAWNRYSNQPQHF.

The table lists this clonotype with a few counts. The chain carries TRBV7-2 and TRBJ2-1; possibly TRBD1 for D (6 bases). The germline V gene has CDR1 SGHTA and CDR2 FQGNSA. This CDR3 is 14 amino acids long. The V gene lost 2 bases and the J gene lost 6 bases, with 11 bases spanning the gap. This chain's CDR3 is CASSLYTGTNEQFF. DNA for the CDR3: TGTGCCAGCAGCTTATATACAGGGACCAATGAGCAGTTCTTC.

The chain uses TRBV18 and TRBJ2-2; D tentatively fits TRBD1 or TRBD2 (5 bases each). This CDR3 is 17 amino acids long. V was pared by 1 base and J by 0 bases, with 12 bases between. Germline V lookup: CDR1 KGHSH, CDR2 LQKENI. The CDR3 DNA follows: TGTGCCAGCTCACCACGGTCGGGGCTGCCGAACACCGGGGAGCTGTTTTTT. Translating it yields CASSPRSGLPNTGELFF.